The rows below give T cell receptor beta chains drawn from one sample of a study of blood T cell repertoires in COVID-19. The data were produced by immunoSEQ multiplex PCR, yet TCRdb's version contains in-frame clones alone and is incomplete. The table includes more than 300,000 clones, about 87% detected once. The sample taken for sequencing was PBMCs or T cells enriched from blood (not recorded which). All receptors derive from a man aged 35 to 55 in a cohort exposed to, infected with or recovered from COVID-19 (not recorded which). The CDR3 runs from the conserved cysteine through the conserved F or W. A D gene is named only where the DNA matches it firmly. Some rows have no size entry. The others give once, few or many, or a class for an expanded clone.

d_gene: NA; j_gene: TRBJ1-5; abundance: NA; v_gene: TRBV2; CDR3aa: CASKGGLSNQPQHF
d_gene: TRBD2; j_gene: TRBJ2-7; abundance: NA; v_gene: TRBV3-1/TRBV3-2; CDR3aa: CASSQSGTSVFEQYF
d_gene: NA; j_gene: TRBJ1-3; abundance: once; v_gene: TRBV18; CDR3aa: CASSPPPTGNTIYF
d_gene: TRBD1; j_gene: TRBJ2-1; abundance: NA; v_gene: TRBV27; CDR3aa: CASSSGQGPYNEQFF
d_gene: TRBD1; j_gene: TRBJ2-7; abundance: NA; v_gene: TRBV28; CDR3aa: CASSFDRVPTYEQYF
d_gene: NA; j_gene: TRBJ1-1; abundance: NA; v_gene: TRBV4-1; CDR3aa: CASSQVLGERQGNEAFF
d_gene: TRBD1; j_gene: TRBJ1-2; abundance: NA; v_gene: TRBV18; CDR3aa: CASRDRPERGYTF
d_gene: TRBD1; j_gene: TRBJ1-2; abundance: NA; v_gene: TRBV7-2; CDR3aa: CASVRDRVNYGYTF
d_gene: TRBD1; j_gene: TRBJ1-5; abundance: NA; v_gene: TRBV28; CDR3aa: CALTNRGSNQPQHF
d_gene: NA; j_gene: TRBJ2-3; abundance: NA; v_gene: TRBV5-4; CDR3aa: CASTPSDYQPDTQYF
d_gene: NA; j_gene: TRBJ1-5; abundance: NA; v_gene: TRBV28; CDR3aa: CASTYPGQPQHF
d_gene: NA; j_gene: TRBJ1-1; abundance: NA; v_gene: TRBV30; CDR3aa: CAWSAPGDTEAFF
d_gene: TRBD2; j_gene: TRBJ2-1; abundance: few; v_gene: TRBV7-9; CDR3aa: CASSFWRESRNEQFF
d_gene: NA; j_gene: TRBJ1-6; abundance: NA; v_gene: TRBV24-1; CDR3aa: CATSDTGSPLHF
d_gene: TRBD2; j_gene: TRBJ2-1; abundance: NA; v_gene: TRBV3-1/TRBV3-2; CDR3aa: CASSQLRLAGYEQFF
d_gene: NA; j_gene: TRBJ2-7; abundance: NA; v_gene: TRBV21-1; CDR3aa: CASSKALSAYEQYF
d_gene: TRBD1; j_gene: TRBJ1-2; abundance: NA; v_gene: TRBV7-9; CDR3aa: CASSSPGQGLAGYTF
d_gene: TRBD2; j_gene: TRBJ2-7; abundance: NA; v_gene: TRBV9; CDR3aa: CASSVGLKYEQYF
d_gene: NA; j_gene: TRBJ2-1; abundance: NA; v_gene: TRBV6-4; CDR3aa: CASSEAYNEQFF
d_gene: TRBD1; j_gene: TRBJ1-6; abundance: NA; v_gene: TRBV7-8; CDR3aa: CASRIGGGGASPLHF
d_gene: NA; j_gene: TRBJ2-5; abundance: NA; v_gene: TRBV10-3; CDR3aa: CAISARDSDSETQYF
d_gene: NA; j_gene: TRBJ2-7; abundance: NA; v_gene: TRBV5-4; CDR3aa: CASSLDRAYEQYF
d_gene: TRBD2; j_gene: TRBJ2-7; abundance: NA; v_gene: TRBV10-2; CDR3aa: CASRAGKGYEQYF
d_gene: NA; j_gene: TRBJ1-1; abundance: NA; v_gene: TRBV27; CDR3aa: CASSLSGGGTEAFF
d_gene: NA; j_gene: TRBJ2-1; abundance: NA; v_gene: TRBV18; CDR3aa: CASSPPSGSWNEQFF
d_gene: TRBD1; j_gene: TRBJ1-5; abundance: NA; v_gene: TRBV2; CDR3aa: CASKDRQDQPQHF
d_gene: TRBD1; j_gene: TRBJ1-1; abundance: NA; v_gene: TRBV25-1; CDR3aa: CASSATGYGTEAFF
d_gene: NA; j_gene: TRBJ1-6; abundance: NA; v_gene: TRBV3-1/TRBV3-2; CDR3aa: CASSQRDSPLHF
d_gene: TRBD1; j_gene: TRBJ2-7; abundance: NA; v_gene: TRBV6-5; CDR3aa: CASSYRDRSYEQYF
d_gene: NA; j_gene: TRBJ2-7; abundance: once; v_gene: TRBV2; CDR3aa: CASSVLSYEQYF
d_gene: TRBD2; j_gene: TRBJ2-3; abundance: NA; v_gene: TRBV7-8; CDR3aa: CASSLGASGRVGAQDTQYF
d_gene: NA; j_gene: TRBJ1-1; abundance: NA; v_gene: TRBV30; CDR3aa: CAWRGGGRSTEAFF
d_gene: TRBD2; j_gene: TRBJ2-7; abundance: NA; v_gene: TRBV6-6; CDR3aa: CASSPNGLALNEQYF
d_gene: TRBD1; j_gene: TRBJ1-1; abundance: NA; v_gene: TRBV2; CDR3aa: CASSSQNRGTTEAFF
d_gene: TRBD2; j_gene: TRBJ2-1; abundance: NA; v_gene: TRBV5-1; CDR3aa: CASSLLADNEQFF
d_gene: NA; j_gene: TRBJ2-3; abundance: NA; v_gene: TRBV15; CDR3aa: CATSATGTDTQYF
d_gene: NA; j_gene: TRBJ1-4; abundance: NA; v_gene: TRBV5-1; CDR3aa: CASSLAGQALNEKLFF
d_gene: NA; j_gene: TRBJ1-5; abundance: NA; v_gene: TRBV19; CDR3aa: CASSMGSNQPQHF
d_gene: NA; j_gene: TRBJ1-1; abundance: NA; v_gene: TRBV19; CDR3aa: CASSIVSQGHTEAFF
d_gene: TRBD1; j_gene: TRBJ1-1; abundance: NA; v_gene: TRBV5-1; CDR3aa: CASSRTGAEGTEAFF
d_gene: NA; j_gene: TRBJ1-6; abundance: NA; v_gene: TRBV10-2; CDR3aa: CASSRGAGWNSPLHF
d_gene: TRBD2; j_gene: TRBJ2-1; abundance: NA; v_gene: TRBV9; CDR3aa: CASSVGSGLAGYNEQFF
d_gene: NA; j_gene: TRBJ2-2; abundance: few; v_gene: TRBV15; CDR3aa: CATSRAGTPLNTGELFF
d_gene: TRBD1; j_gene: TRBJ2-3; abundance: NA; v_gene: TRBV3-1/TRBV3-2; CDR3aa: CASSQDGRTGDTQYF
d_gene: NA; j_gene: TRBJ1-2; abundance: NA; v_gene: TRBV20-1; CDR3aa: CSATANYGYTF
d_gene: NA; j_gene: TRBJ1-4; abundance: once; v_gene: TRBV21-1; CDR3aa: CASSKGCYYGTPGGEKLFF
d_gene: NA; j_gene: TRBJ1-2; abundance: NA; v_gene: TRBV7-9; CDR3aa: CASSANPHYGYTF
d_gene: TRBD2; j_gene: TRBJ2-7; abundance: many; v_gene: TRBV10-1; CDR3aa: CASSEVRGGEQYF
d_gene: NA; j_gene: TRBJ1-5; abundance: NA; v_gene: TRBV3-1/TRBV3-2; CDR3aa: CASSQGSGGNQPQHF
d_gene: NA; j_gene: TRBJ2-5; abundance: NA; v_gene: TRBV11-2; CDR3aa: CASSLGSGTETQYF
d_gene: TRBD2; j_gene: TRBJ2-3; abundance: NA; v_gene: TRBV7-9; CDR3aa: CASSLGASGSTQYF
d_gene: TRBD2; j_gene: TRBJ2-7; abundance: NA; v_gene: TRBV6-4; CDR3aa: CASRLHAGGEQYF
d_gene: NA; j_gene: TRBJ1-2; abundance: NA; v_gene: TRBV19; CDR3aa: CASSIEEKGRYGYTF
d_gene: NA; j_gene: TRBJ1-1; abundance: NA; v_gene: TRBV7-9; CDR3aa: CASSLGNAGTEAFF
d_gene: NA; j_gene: TRBJ1-1; abundance: NA; v_gene: TRBV19; CDR3aa: CASRGWGDMNTEAFF